This is a list of T cell receptor beta chains from one sample in a study of T-cell memory formation after mild COVID-19. From the 5' RACE reads, TCRdb called clonotypes with MiXCR, one entry per CDR3 protein. The table lists over 400,000 distinct CDR3 sequences, around a quarter of them singletons. Input material: PBMCs or a T cell subset sorted from them (not recorded which). Receptors were obtained from an adult woman who had mild COVID-19 (a few samples of this study predate the infection). Cell type and time point are not known. Each CDR3 is given with its conserved first and last residue. The D gene is left open where the match is weak. Clone size is given for some rows only: seen once, a few or many times, or a class if the clone is expanded.

abundance: .
v_gene: TRBV4-3
d_gene: .
j_gene: TRBJ2-3
CDR3nt: TGCGCCAGCAGCCAAGATTTAGGGGATACGCAGTATTTT
CDR3aa: CASSQDLGDTQYF

abundance: few
v_gene: TRBV18
d_gene: .
j_gene: TRBJ2-5
CDR3nt: TGTGCCAGCTCACCTAACCGGGACGCCTTCCCGAAGGGAGGAGGCCAGTACTTC
CDR3aa: CASSPNRDAFPKGGGQYF

abundance: many
v_gene: TRBV4-2
d_gene: .
j_gene: TRBJ2-7
CDR3nt: TGTGCCAGCAGCCCAGACGGCTCCTACGAGCAGTACTTC
CDR3aa: CASSPDGSYEQYF

abundance: .
v_gene: TRBV7-6
d_gene: TRBD2
j_gene: TRBJ2-1
CDR3nt: TGTGCCAGGATGCAGCGGACTAGCGAACACAATGAGCAGTTCTTC
CDR3aa: CARMQRTSEHNEQFF

abundance: few
v_gene: TRBV4-3
d_gene: .
j_gene: TRBJ1-1
CDR3nt: TGCGCCAGCGCGGACAGAAACATGAACACTGAAGCTTTCTTT
CDR3aa: CASADRNMNTEAFF

abundance: few
v_gene: TRBV14
d_gene: .
j_gene: TRBJ2-7
CDR3nt: TGTGCCAGCAGCCAAGAAGCGGCAGGGTGGCTCGGCTCCTACGAGCAGTACTTC
CDR3aa: CASSQEAAGWLGSYEQYF

abundance: .
v_gene: TRBV18
d_gene: .
j_gene: TRBJ2-2
CDR3nt: TGTGCCAGCTCACCACAGTACAGCAACACCGGGGAGCTGTTTTTT
CDR3aa: CASSPQYSNTGELFF

abundance: few
v_gene: TRBV30
d_gene: TRBD1
j_gene: TRBJ1-6
CDR3nt: TGTGCCTGGAGTCGGGACAGGGGGAATTCACCCCTCCACTTT
CDR3aa: CAWSRDRGNSPLHF

abundance: .
v_gene: TRBV20-1
d_gene: .
j_gene: TRBJ2-3
CDR3nt: TGCAGTGTAGATACGCAGTATTTT
CDR3aa: CSVDTQYF

abundance: few
v_gene: TRBV7-9
d_gene: .
j_gene: TRBJ2-1
CDR3nt: TGTGCCAGCCCCCCAGGAGCGGATTACAATGAGCAGTTCTTC
CDR3aa: CASPPGADYNEQFF

abundance: .
v_gene: TRBV30
d_gene: TRBD2
j_gene: TRBJ2-1
CDR3nt: TGTGCCTGGAGTGGACTAGCGGGAGGCAATGAGCAGTTCTTC
CDR3aa: CAWSGLAGGNEQFF

abundance: many
v_gene: TRBV11-2
d_gene: .
j_gene: TRBJ2-1
CDR3nt: TGTGCCAGCAGCCCCCGGCTTAGTCTCAATGAGCAGTTCTTC
CDR3aa: CASSPRLSLNEQFF

abundance: few
v_gene: TRBV4-2
d_gene: .
j_gene: TRBJ2-3
CDR3nt: TGTGCCAGCAGCGTACTCCCCCATACGCAGTATTTT
CDR3aa: CASSVLPHTQYF

abundance: few
v_gene: TRBV3-1
d_gene: .
j_gene: TRBJ2-7
CDR3nt: TGTGCCAGCAGTGACAGGAACACCTACGAGCAGTACTTC
CDR3aa: CASSDRNTYEQYF

abundance: few
v_gene: TRBV12-3/TRBV12-4
d_gene: TRBD2
j_gene: TRBJ2-3
CDR3nt: TGTGCCAGCAGCCTTCTAGCGGCCCACACAGATACGCAGTATTTT
CDR3aa: CASSLLAAHTDTQYF

abundance: few
v_gene: TRBV20-1
d_gene: .
j_gene: TRBJ1-6
CDR3nt: TGCAGTGCTACACAGGGACTTGGGTCACCCCTCCACTTT
CDR3aa: CSATQGLGSPLHF

abundance: once
v_gene: TRBV11-3
d_gene: .
j_gene: TRBJ2-1
CDR3nt: TGTGCCAGCAGCTTAGATCTGCTGGGAGCGAGATACAATGAGCAGTTCTTC
CDR3aa: CASSLDLLGARYNEQFF

abundance: .
v_gene: TRBV7-3
d_gene: TRBD2
j_gene: TRBJ2-1
CDR3nt: TGTGCCAGCAGCCAAACCATAGCGGGGCGACAGTTCTTC
CDR3aa: CASSQTIAGRQFF

abundance: .
v_gene: TRBV6-6
d_gene: .
j_gene: TRBJ2-1
CDR3nt: TGTGCCAGCAGTCGGCAGGGGAAGTACAATGAGCAGTTCTTC
CDR3aa: CASSRQGKYNEQFF

abundance: few
v_gene: TRBV5-1
d_gene: TRBD2
j_gene: TRBJ2-3
CDR3nt: TGCGCCAGCAGCTTGGGGTCTAGCGGGAGAGGCGGGTCGGATACGCAGTATTTT
CDR3aa: CASSLGSSGRGGSDTQYF

abundance: many
v_gene: TRBV30
d_gene: .
j_gene: TRBJ1-2
CDR3nt: TGTGCCTGGAGTGACGGGGGGCGCGGCTATGGCTACACCTTC
CDR3aa: CAWSDGGRGYGYTF

abundance: few
v_gene: TRBV19
d_gene: .
j_gene: TRBJ1-1
CDR3nt: TGTGCCAGTAGTATCCCCGCCGGGGGCACTGAAGCTTTCTTT
CDR3aa: CASSIPAGGTEAFF

abundance: .
v_gene: TRBV3-1
d_gene: TRBD1
j_gene: TRBJ1-2
CDR3nt: TGTGCCAGCAGCCGCGATAGGATGGGACAGGGGAACTATGGCTACACCTTC
CDR3aa: CASSRDRMGQGNYGYTF

abundance: few
v_gene: TRBV24-1
d_gene: TRBD1
j_gene: TRBJ2-2
CDR3nt: TGTGCCACCAGTGATGCCGACAGGGGGCAAACCGGGGAGCTGTTTTTT
CDR3aa: CATSDADRGQTGELFF

abundance: .
v_gene: TRBV25-1
d_gene: TRBD2
j_gene: TRBJ2-7
CDR3nt: TGTGCCAGCAGTAGCTTAGCGGGCTACGAGCAGTACTTC
CDR3aa: CASSSLAGYEQYF

abundance: .
v_gene: TRBV5-5
d_gene: .
j_gene: TRBJ2-2
CDR3nt: TGTGCCAGCACCAACAAGAACACCGGGGAGCTGTTTTTT
CDR3aa: CASTNKNTGELFF

abundance: many
v_gene: TRBV10-3
d_gene: .
j_gene: TRBJ2-1
CDR3nt: TGTGCCATCAGTGAGAGGAATGAGCAGTTCTTC
CDR3aa: CAISERNEQFF

abundance: .
v_gene: TRBV29-1
d_gene: TRBD1
j_gene: TRBJ2-5
CDR3nt: TGCAGCGTTGAAGACTCGGGACAGGTAGAGACCCAGTACTTC
CDR3aa: CSVEDSGQVETQYF

abundance: many
v_gene: TRBV5-1
d_gene: .
j_gene: TRBJ1-6
CDR3nt: TGCGCCAGCAGCCCCCGAATAGGAATGGAAAATTCACCCCTCCACTTT
CDR3aa: CASSPRIGMENSPLHF

abundance: .
v_gene: TRBV5-1
d_gene: .
j_gene: TRBJ2-5
CDR3nt: TGCGCCAGCAGCTTGGGGGGTAACCAAGAGACCCAGTACTTC
CDR3aa: CASSLGGNQETQYF

abundance: few
v_gene: TRBV6-6
d_gene: .
j_gene: TRBJ1-2
CDR3nt: TGTGCCAGCAGTTCGAGGACTAACTATGGCTACACCTTC
CDR3aa: CASSSRTNYGYTF

abundance: .
v_gene: TRBV30
d_gene: TRBD1
j_gene: TRBJ2-7
CDR3nt: TGTGCCTTGCGACCGGGACAGGGGGTTTTCAAGTACTTC
CDR3aa: CALRPGQGVFKYF

abundance: .
v_gene: TRBV20-1
d_gene: .
j_gene: TRBJ1-4
CDR3nt: TGCAGTGCTGCTCAAGATACAGGGCCTAATGAAAAACTGTTTTTT
CDR3aa: CSAAQDTGPNEKLFF

abundance: .
v_gene: TRBV7-3
d_gene: TRBD2
j_gene: TRBJ2-3
CDR3nt: TGTGCCAGCAGCCCTAGCGGGGTTAGCACAGATACGCAGTATTTT
CDR3aa: CASSPSGVSTDTQYF

abundance: many
v_gene: TRBV20-1
d_gene: .
j_gene: TRBJ2-1
CDR3nt: TGCAGTGCTAGAGATCCAGCGGAGTCCTACAATGAGCAGTTCTTC
CDR3aa: CSARDPAESYNEQFF

abundance: .
v_gene: TRBV7-9
d_gene: TRBD1
j_gene: TRBJ2-4
CDR3nt: TGTGCCAGCAGCTTAGCGGGACAGGGGGAAAACATTCAGTACTTC
CDR3aa: CASSLAGQGENIQYF

abundance: few
v_gene: TRBV27
d_gene: TRBD1
j_gene: TRBJ1-1
CDR3nt: TGTGCCAGCAGTTTATACGCAGGGGGGGATATTGAAGCTTTCTTT
CDR3aa: CASSLYAGGDIEAFF

abundance: few
v_gene: TRBV25-1
d_gene: TRBD1
j_gene: TRBJ2-2
CDR3nt: TGTGCCAGCAGTGGACGGACAGGGGAAAGCGCCGGGGAGCTGTTTTTT
CDR3aa: CASSGRTGESAGELFF

abundance: few
v_gene: TRBV7-8
d_gene: .
j_gene: TRBJ1-3
CDR3nt: TGTGCCAGCAGCTTACCTCAGGGAAACACCATATATTTT
CDR3aa: CASSLPQGNTIYF